The clone carrying this T cell receptor beta chain was picked up a small number of times. What it binds is not known. Germline CDR1 SGDLS, CDR2 YYNGEE. CDR3 length equals 15 residues. Trimming shortened V by 0 bases and J by 0 bases, and 8 bases separated the two germline ends. This sample is part of a study of early T cells in non-severe SARS-CoV-2 infection. Turning to the study itself: Chains from this unsorted whole-blood bulk RNA could not be paired.

Findings and caveats of the study: Private and CD4 specificities were missed by VDJdb matching, which favored anti-spike CD8 responses.

Researchers attached unique molecular identifiers to individual cDNA molecules. TCRdb re-analysed the 5' RACE reads in MiXCR, keeping a single row per CDR3 protein. Of about 60,000 distinct CDR3 sequences listed, under 15% are singletons. This receptor was taken from an adult who was a healthcare worker with PCR-confirmed SARS-CoV-2 infection or an uninfected control (not recorded which). Specimen: whole blood. The chain recombines TRBV9 with TRBJ2-3; D uncertain. CDR3 sequence: CASSVAYGSTDTQYF. As DNA, the CDR3 is TGTGCCAGCAGCGTAGCTTACGGTAGCACAGATACGCAGTATTTT.